This TCR beta chain is drawn from a study of blood T cell repertoires in COVID-19. Study overall: Collection of acute and convalescent COVID-19 samples took place in the United States, Italy and Spain. The analysed material was cDNA or gDNA that came from T cells, B-cell-depleted T cells, or PBMCs.

The V segment lost 7 bases and the J segment 4 bases; nucleotides outside the gene matches: 8. The CDR3 is made up of 15 amino acids. From germline, CDR1 is SEHNR and CDR2 FQNEAQ (reference sequence). This clone has more than one count but fewer than ten. In the authors' methods: Researchers report that nucleated cell counts were estimated from reference gene primer amplification. The protocol was immunoSEQ multiplex PCR, while the TCRdb copy is restricted to in-frame clones and leaves out a portion. The V and J calls and the clone size are those of that table, but D and trimming were determined from the DNA. Of 150,000 to 200,000 clones in the sample, around 80% were seen once.

The rearrangement uses TRBV7-9 and TRBJ2-1, with 9 bases that match TRBD2. The specimen was peripheral blood. The sequence was collected from a man between 65 and 85 years old with active or convalescent COVID-19. DNA for the CDR3: TGTGCCAGCACCAATCTAGCGGGAAGTTACAATGAGCAGTTCTTC. Translation: CASTNLAGSYNEQFF. The whole variable domain, remainder taken from reference TRBV7-9 and TRBJ2-1, is DTGVSQNPRHKITKRGQNVTFRCDPISEHNRLYWYRQTLGQGPEFLTYFQNEAQLEKSRLLSDRFSAERPKGSFSTLEIQRTEQGDSAMYLCASTNLAGSYNEQFFGPGTRLTVL.